The clone carrying this T cell receptor (beta chain) occurred a few times. Its antigen is unknown. This sample stems from a study of CD8+ T cells in alopecia areata. Study outcomes and limitations: Scalp clonality and expanded CD8+ clones among the top 100 fell significantly with tofacitinib. During tofacitinib treatment, many expanded lesional clones remained in scalp and blood.

This CDR3 comprises 11 residues. Trimming removed 2 bases at V and 6 bases at J, with 8 bases between. CDR1 GTSNPN and CDR2 SVGIG come from the germline V gene (reference sequence). Extracted RNA was reverse transcribed into cDNA, the sequencing template. Profiled with immunoSEQ multiplex PCR; TCRdb holds only in-frame clones, not every one. The sample records under 250,000 clones, roughly three fifths being singletons. Described treatment: oral pan-JAK inhibitor, 5-10 mg twice daily. It was from alopecia areata patients that lesional scalp punch biopsies and peripheral blood were collected. The rearrangement links TRBV30 to TRBJ2-7; D is uncertain. Specimen: CD4+ T cells sorted from blood, collected at approximately week 42, from a patient treated with tofacitinib. The clonotype was recovered from a human donor with alopecia areata. CDR3 sequence reads: CAWSRSGEQYF. As DNA, the CDR3 is TGTGCCTGGAGTCGGTCCGGCGAGCAGTACTTC.